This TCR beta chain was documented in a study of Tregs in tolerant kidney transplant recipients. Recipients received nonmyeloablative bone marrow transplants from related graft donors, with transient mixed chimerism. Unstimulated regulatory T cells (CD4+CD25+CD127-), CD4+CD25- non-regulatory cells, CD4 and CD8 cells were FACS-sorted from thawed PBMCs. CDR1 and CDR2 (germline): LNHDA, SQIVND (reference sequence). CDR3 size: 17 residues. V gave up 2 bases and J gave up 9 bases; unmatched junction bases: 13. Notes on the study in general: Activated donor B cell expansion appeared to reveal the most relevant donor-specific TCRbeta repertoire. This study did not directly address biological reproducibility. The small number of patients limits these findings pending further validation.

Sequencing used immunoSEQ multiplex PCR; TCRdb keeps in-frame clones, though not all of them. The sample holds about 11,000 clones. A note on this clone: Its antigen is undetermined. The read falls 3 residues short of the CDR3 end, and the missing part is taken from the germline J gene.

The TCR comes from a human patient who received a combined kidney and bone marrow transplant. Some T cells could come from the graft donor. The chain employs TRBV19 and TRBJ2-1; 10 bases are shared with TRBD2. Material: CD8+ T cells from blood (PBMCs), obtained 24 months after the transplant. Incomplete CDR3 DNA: TGTGCCAGTAGTATAATAGGGACTAGCGTTAGTAATAGTGAG. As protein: CASSIIGTSVSNSE. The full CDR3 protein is CASSIIGTSVSNSEQFF.